The 30 T cell receptor beta chains listed next were all sequenced from one sample in a study of T cells in Graves' hyperthyroidism and ophthalmopathy. Amplified TCR beta CDR3 regions came from RNA transcripts. The TCR CDR3 first-round RT-PCR relied on the HTBI primer set. TCRdb redid the calling of the multiplex PCR reads with MiXCR, one entry per CDR3 protein. The data hold 300,000 or so distinct CDR3 sequences, with roughly 17% observed a single time. The sequencing sample was made of blood. The source of these receptors is a young man with Graves' hyperthyroidism.

This clonotype was seen a few times. V is TRBV27 and J is TRBJ2-1, with TRBD1 as a possible D gene (6 bases). Germline V gene sequence: CDR1 MNHEY, CDR2 SMNVEV (reference sequence). Between the trimmed V and J ends, which lost 6 bases and 6 bases, there was a span of 15 bases. CDR3 length: 14 amino acids. CDR3 DNA sequence: TGTGCCAGCAGCTACGTAGGGGGTCTCAATGAGCAGTTCTTC. This sequence encodes CASSYVGGLNEQFF.

In this sample, this clonotype turned up many times. This chain joins TRBV28 and TRBJ2-7; no reliable D call. From germline, CDR1 is MDHEN and CDR2 SYDVKM. This CDR3 is 13 amino acids long. V gave up 2 bases and J gave up 3 bases, with 8 bases separating them. The CDR3 reads CASSLGMFYEQYF. CDR3 coding DNA: TGTGCCAGCAGTTTAGGGATGTTCTACGAGCAGTACTTC. Combining the CDR3 with reference TRBV28 and TRBJ2-7 gives the whole variable domain DVKVTQSSRYLVKRTGEKVFLECVQDMDHENMFWYRQDPGLGLRLIYFSYDVKMKEKGDIPEGYSVSREKKERFSLILESASTNQTSMYLCASSLGMFYEQYFGPGTRLTVT.

V gene TRBV18 combines with J gene TRBJ2-7, with D unresolved. The CDR3 is 15 residues long. Germline V gene data show CDR1 as KGHSH and CDR2 as LQKENI. V gave up 0 bases and J gave up 4 bases, with 13 bases separating them. The chain's CDR3 is CASSPPGYAYYEQYF. CDR3 DNA sequence: TGTGCCAGCTCACCACCTGGGTACGCATATTACGAGCAGTACTTC.

The V and J genes are TRBV24-1 and TRBJ2-4, with D unresolved. This CDR3 is built from 13 residues. Germline CDR1 KGHDR, CDR2 SFDVKD. V was cut by 2 bases and J by 9 bases, with 10 bases left in between. CDR3 nucleotide sequence: TGTGCCACCAGTGATTCCAATGATGGCATTCAGTACTTC. Translating gives CATSDSNDGIQYF.

Turning to this clonotype: A much larger clone lies one base from this, so it may be a read error. The chain recombines TRBV18 with TRBJ2-2; 10 bases are shared with TRBD1. J gave up 3 bases and V 3 bases, and 4 bases lay outside the gene matches. The CDR3 covers 16 residues. CDR1 is KGHSH, CDR2 LQKENI, per germline. CDR3 in DNA: TGTGCCAGCTCACCGAGGGACAGGGGACACACCGGGGAGCTGTTTTTT. Its protein is CASSPRDRGHTGELFF.

This clonotype was recorded a few times. A clone one base away is much larger, so this may be a read error. This chain connects TRBV5-1 to TRBJ2-7; the match to TRBD2 covers 7 bases. This CDR3 is built from 15 residues. V was pared by 1 base and J by 7 bases, with 11 bases of the junction left unmatched. In germline, CDR1 is SGHRS, CDR2 YFSETQ. In nucleotides, the CDR3 is TGCGCCAGCAGCTTGTTGACTAGCTCACTCGGTGAGCAGTACTTC. Its translation: CASSLLTSSLGEQYF.

The V and J genes are TRBV11-3 and TRBJ2-5; D not certain. The CDR3 is 12 residues long. The germline gives CDR1 SGHNT, CDR2 YENEEA. V lost 4 bases, J lost 5 bases, and 8 bases lay in between. The CDR3 nucleotides are TGTGCCAGCAGCTCGACTGGGGAGACCCAGTACTTC. Translating it yields CASSSTGETQYF.

This clonotype was seen repeatedly, ten times or more. This chain uses TRBV20-1 with TRBJ2-1; maybe TRBD2 (5 bases). Looked up from germline, CDR1 is DFQATT and CDR2 is SNEGSKA (reference sequence). The V end was cut by 2 bases, the J end by 0 bases, with 11 bases between. CDR3 length equals 15 residues. The CDR3 region is CSARLAWSSYNEQFF. The CDR3 coding sequence is TGCAGTGCTAGATTAGCGTGGAGCTCCTACAATGAGCAGTTCTTC.

In its sample, this clonotype was seen a few times. The chain recombines TRBV5-1 with TRBJ2-2; the D gene is possibly TRBD2 (6 bases). The germline V gene has CDR1 SGHRS and CDR2 YFSETQ. The V gene lost 3 bases and the J gene lost 4 bases, with 10 bases spanning the gap. This CDR3 region has 14 residues. The DNA for the CDR3 is TGCGCCAGCAGCTCCCCCGGGAGCACCGGGGAGCTGTTTTTT. This encodes CASSSPGSTGELFF.

The table lists this clonotype with many counts. The chain is built from TRBV27 and TRBJ1-2; D perhaps matches TRBD1 (6 bases). The V gene lost 6 bases and the J gene lost 3 bases, with 17 bases spanning the gap. The CDR3 loop spans 15 amino acids. CDR1 and CDR2 (germline): MNHEY, SMNVEV (reference sequence). The DNA for the CDR3 is TGTGCCAGCAGGCCTGCACCGGGACAATACTATGGCTACACCTTC. Translating it yields CASRPAPGQYYGYTF.

This clonotype showed up just a few times. V gene TRBV4-1 combines with J gene TRBJ1-4, with D perhaps TRBD1 (5 bases). Per germline, CDR1 MGHRA and CDR2 YSYEKL. The CDR3 contains 16 residues. Trimming left V 0 bases short and J 7 bases short, with 15 bases between. This CDR3 reads CASSQDRPRGGEKLFF. The CDR3 DNA follows: TGCGCCAGCAGCCAAGATCGCCCCCGGGGGGGTGAAAAACTGTTTTTT.

The J gene is TRBJ1-6, the V gene TRBV29-1; 8 positions match TRBD1. After removal of 5 bases from V and 6 bases from J, the junction contained 18 bases not matched to a gene. CDR1 is SQVTM and CDR2 is ANQGSEA in the germline V gene. CDR3 length: 18 residues. CDR3: CSVPPYTDRGVTNSPLHF. DNA of the CDR3: TGCAGCGTTCCCCCTTATACTGACAGGGGTGTAACTAATTCACCCCTCCACTTT.

The V call is TRBV9, the J call TRBJ2-1, with D possibly being TRBD2 (7 bases). Germline V CDR1 and CDR2: SGDLS, YYNGEE. This CDR3 is built from 15 residues. V lost 3 bases and J lost 4, with 14 bases in between. CDR3 nucleotide sequence: TGTGCCAGCAGCGCGAGGGGGGGGGGGTACAATGAGCAGTTCTTC. This encodes CASSARGGGYNEQFF.

V gene TRBV29-1 combines with J gene TRBJ1-3; TRBD1 matches 7 bases. This CDR3 is built from 13 residues. Unmatched junction bases numbered 10, after V lost 6 bases and J lost 8 bases. Germline assignment: CDR1 SQVTM and CDR2 ANQGSEA. This CDR3 is CSVRTGHYDTIYF. The CDR3, as DNA: TGCAGCGTCCGGACAGGCCATTACGACACCATATATTTT.

Worth noting for this clonotype: This may be a read error: a much more frequent sequence differs by one nucleotide. The V gene is TRBV30, the J gene TRBJ1-3; D gene uncertain. Germline V CDR1 and CDR2: GTSNPN, SVGIG (reference sequence). Trimming removed 2 bases from V and 4 bases from J, with 6 bases in between. This CDR3 region has 12 residues. In nucleotides, the CDR3 is TGTGCCTGGAGTTATACAGGAAACACCATATATTTT. Protein sequence: CAWSYTGNTIYF. The complete variable domain, with remaining parts taken from reference TRBV30 and TRBJ1-3, reads SQTIHQWPATLVQPVGSPLSLECTVEGTSNPNLYWYRQAAGRGLQLLFYSVGIGQISSEVPQNLSASRPQDRQFILSSKKLLLSDSGFYLCAWSYTGNTIYFGEGSWLTVV.

This chain uses TRBV7-9 with TRBJ2-2, with TRBD1 matching 7 bases. The CDR3 totals 15 residues. Trimming removed 2 bases from V and 3 bases from J; junction bases left unmatched: 3. Germline CDR1 and CDR2: SEHNR and FQNEAQ (reference sequence). The CDR3 coding sequence is TGTGCCAGCAGCTTAAGGGGGCTGGACACCGGGGAGCTGTTTTTT. This codes for CASSLRGLDTGELFF.

The chain carries TRBV27 and TRBJ2-7, with 8 bases identical to TRBD1. Germline V gene data show CDR1 as MNHEY and CDR2 as SMNVEV (reference sequence). The CDR3 runs to 14 residues. V was clipped by 3 bases and J by 3 bases; unmatched bases: 4. CDR3 region: CASSFRGTGYEQYF. DNA for the CDR3: TGTGCCAGCAGTTTTCGGGGGACAGGCTACGAGCAGTACTTC.

This clonotype was found once. A single base separates this from a much larger clone, so it may be a read error. Lacking the conserved final phenylalanine or tryptophan, this CDR3 likely reflects a read error. The chain employs TRBV29-1 and TRBJ1-1; 7 bases are shared with TRBD1. CDR1 is SQVTM, CDR2 ANQGSEA, per germline. The CDR3 contains 11 residues. The V segment lost 5 bases and the J segment 7 bases; nucleotides outside the gene matches: 4. As DNA, the CDR3 is TGCAGCGTTCAGGGGGACTTTGAAGCTTTCCTT. Its protein is CSVQGDFEAFL.

The chain is built from TRBV18 and TRBJ2-7; possible D gene TRBD2, 6 bases. CDR3 length: 14 residues. CDR1 and CDR2 from the germline V gene are KGHSH and LQKENI. Trimming took off 7 bases at V and 4 bases at J, with 17 bases between the two ends. As DNA, the CDR3 is TGTGCCAGCTTCCCGGGACCAGCGGGTTACGAGCAGTACTTC. This codes for CASFPGPAGYEQYF.

This chain links TRBV20-1 with TRBJ2-7; tentative D call: TRBD2 (7 bases). This CDR3 comprises 14 residues. V gave up 6 bases and J gave up 5 bases, with 20 bases separating them. The V gene's germline CDR1 is DFQATT and CDR2 SNEGSKA (reference sequence). This chain's CDR3 is CSAPPYREGDEQYF. The CDR3 DNA sequence: TGCAGTGCCCCCCCTTACAGGGAGGGAGACGAGCAGTACTTC.

This clonotype was counted a few times. The rearrangement links TRBV7-9 to TRBJ2-2, with 12 bases that match TRBD2. This CDR3 spans 15 amino acids. The germline V gene encodes CDR1 SEHNR and CDR2 FQNEAQ (reference sequence). J gave up 9 bases and V 8 bases, and 10 bases lay outside the gene matches. CDR3 nucleotides: TGTGCCAGCGCAGGACTAGCGGGATCGTCGCGGGAGCTGTTTTTT. It translates to CASAGLAGSSRELFF.

On this clonotype: No DNA is shown, since the ends of the CDR3 on it are uncertain; the CDR3 is the one TCRdb lists. The chain's CDR3 is CASSFYICSGRPSLGTQYF. This chain connects TRBV5-1 to TRBJ2-5; TRBD2, as called in the table, went unchecked against the DNA. The CDR3 region is 19 residues in length, termini included. Germline V gene data show CDR1 as SGHRS and CDR2 as YFSETQ.

This clonotype showed up many times. The chain combines TRBV7-9 with TRBJ2-3; D gene unclear. V lost 0 bases, J lost 1 base, and 5 bases lay in between. Germline lookup yields CDR1 SEHNR and CDR2 FQNEAQ (reference sequence). The CDR3 loop spans 14 amino acids. The CDR3 here is CASSLATGTDTQYF. For the CDR3, the DNA is TGTGCCAGCAGCTTAGCGACGGGCACAGATACGCAGTATTTT.

This clonotype was picked up many times. The chain has TRBV28 and TRBJ2-1; 11 positions match TRBD2. CDR1 is MDHEN, CDR2 SYDVKM, per germline. Unmatched junction bases numbered 6, after V lost 5 bases and J lost 3 bases. CDR3 length: 16 residues. The CDR3 region is CASSGSGTSGYNEQFF. The CDR3 nucleotides are TGTGCCAGCAGTGGCTCCGGGACTAGCGGCTACAATGAGCAGTTCTTC.

This clonotype was detected ten times or more. The chain has TRBV2 and TRBJ2-1, with TRBD1 matching over 8 bases. The CDR3 covers 13 residues. From germline, CDR1 is SNHLY and CDR2 FYNNEI. J was trimmed by 9 bases and V by 6 bases; bases with no gene match: 7. The CDR3 nucleotides read TGTGCCAGCAGGACGGACAGGGAAGGTGAGCAGTTCTTC. Protein: CASRTDREGEQFF. The variable domain in full, with the rest retrieved from reference TRBV2 and TRBJ2-1, is EPEVTQTPSHQVTQMGQEVILRCVPISNHLYFYWYRQILGQKVEFLVSFYNNEISEKSEIFDDQFSVERPDGSNFTLKIRSTKLEDSAMYFCASRTDREGEQFFGPGTRLTVL.

This chain joins TRBV7-2 and TRBJ2-7; TRBD2 agrees at 9 bases. CDR1 and CDR2 (germline): SGHTA, FQGNSA. The junction had 5 bases not matched to a gene; V was cut back by 2 bases and J by 3 bases. The CDR3 spans 15 residues. The CDR3 loop is CASSLLAGAHYEQYF. The CDR3 nucleotides are TGTGCCAGCAGCTTATTAGCGGGAGCCCACTACGAGCAGTACTTC.

This clonotype has a handful of counts. The genes are TRBV20-1 and TRBJ1-5, with a possible D match to TRBD1 (5 bases). With 0 bases removed from V and 5 bases from J, the gap between germline ends came to 17 bases. Germline CDR1 reads DFQATT; CDR2 reads SNEGSKA (reference sequence). CDR3 length: 16 residues. The CDR3 here is CSARDRGMSQDQPQHF. The CDR3 nucleotides read TGCAGTGCTAGAGATCGGGGGATGAGTCAGGATCAGCCCCAGCATTTT.

This clonotype was seen at least ten times. The chain has TRBV20-1 and TRBJ2-1; TRBD2 agrees at 12 bases. With V trimmed by 5 bases and J by 9 bases, 14 bases remained unmatched. This CDR3 spans 16 amino acids. Germline V gene sequence: CDR1 DFQATT, CDR2 SNEGSKA (reference sequence). The CDR3 bases are TGCAGTGCTCCCCAAATGACTAGCGGGAGAGCTACTGAGCAGTTCTTC. Translating gives CSAPQMTSGRATEQFF.

This clonotype has only a few counts. The rearrangement links TRBV6-2 or TRBV6-3 to TRBJ1-3; D not certain. The germline V gene encodes CDR1 MNHEY and CDR2 SVGEGT. The CDR3 runs 17 residues. The V end lost 7 bases, the J end lost 1 base, and 20 bases lay between the germline ends. The CDR3 loop is CASNAQYAGPSGNTIYF. As DNA, the CDR3 is TGTGCCAGCAATGCTCAATACGCAGGACCTTCTGGAAACACCATATATTTT.

This clonotype was detected only a few times. The chain joins TRBV29-1 to TRBJ2-5; tentatively, D is TRBD2 (6 bases). V shed 8 bases and J shed 5 bases, with 18 bases lying between them. Germline V gene data show CDR1 as SQVTM and CDR2 as ANQGSEA. This CDR3 contains 13 residues. The CDR3 coding sequence is TGCAGCACCGAGACGGGAGACGGGGAGACCCAGTACTTC. Its translation: CSTETGDGETQYF.